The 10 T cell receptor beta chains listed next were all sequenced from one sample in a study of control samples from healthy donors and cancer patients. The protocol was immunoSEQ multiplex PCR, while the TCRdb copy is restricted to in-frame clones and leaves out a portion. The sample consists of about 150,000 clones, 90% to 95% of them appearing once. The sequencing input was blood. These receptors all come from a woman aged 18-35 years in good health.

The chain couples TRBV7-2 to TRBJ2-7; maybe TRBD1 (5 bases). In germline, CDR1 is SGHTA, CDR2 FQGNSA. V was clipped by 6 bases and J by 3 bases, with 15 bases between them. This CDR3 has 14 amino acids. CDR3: CASSLQGLGYEQYF. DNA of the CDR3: TGTGCCAGCAGTTTGCAGGGTCTCGGCTACGAGCAGTACTTC.

Written as DNA, the CDR3 is TGTGCCACCAGTGGGACAGGGGTCGGAACAGATACGCAGTATTTT. Translating gives CATSGTGVGTDTQYF. This sequence joins TRBV24-1 and TRBJ2-3; 9 nucleotides agree with TRBD1. The CDR3 is made up of 15 amino acids. J lost 3 bases, V lost 5 bases, and 5 bases had no gene match. The germline gives CDR1 KGHDR, CDR2 SFDVKD.

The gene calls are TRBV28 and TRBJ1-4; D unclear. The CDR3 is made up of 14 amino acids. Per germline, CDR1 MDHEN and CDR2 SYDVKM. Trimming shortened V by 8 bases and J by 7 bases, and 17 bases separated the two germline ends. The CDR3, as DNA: TGTGCCAGCTCCCGGGTTGTGGACCTTGAAAAACTGTTTTTT. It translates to CASSRVVDLEKLFF.

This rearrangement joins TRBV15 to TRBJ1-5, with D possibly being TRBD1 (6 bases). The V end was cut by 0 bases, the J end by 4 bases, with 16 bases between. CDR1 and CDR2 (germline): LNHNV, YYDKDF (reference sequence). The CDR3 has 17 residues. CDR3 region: CATSRDRGAKGNQPQHF. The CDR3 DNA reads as TGTGCCACCAGCAGAGATAGGGGGGCGAAAGGGAATCAGCCCCAGCATTTT.

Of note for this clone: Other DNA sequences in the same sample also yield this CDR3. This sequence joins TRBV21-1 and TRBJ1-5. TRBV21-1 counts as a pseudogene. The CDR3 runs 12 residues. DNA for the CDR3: TGTGCCAGCAGCAAAGGGGGTCAGCCCCAGCATTTT. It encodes CASSKGGQPQHF.

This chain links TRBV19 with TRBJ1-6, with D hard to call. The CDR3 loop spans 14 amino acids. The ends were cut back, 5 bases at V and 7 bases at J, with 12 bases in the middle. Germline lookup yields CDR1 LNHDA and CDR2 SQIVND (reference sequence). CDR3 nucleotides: TGTGCCAGTAGTGGGTTCCGGTGGAATTCACCCCTCCACTTT. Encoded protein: CASSGFRWNSPLHF.

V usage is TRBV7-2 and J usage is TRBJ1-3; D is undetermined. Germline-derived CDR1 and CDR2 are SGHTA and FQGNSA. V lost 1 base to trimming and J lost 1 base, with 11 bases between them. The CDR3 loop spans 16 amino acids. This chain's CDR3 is CASSLGAGESGNTIYF. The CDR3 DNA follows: TGTGCCAGCAGCTTAGGTGCTGGGGAGTCTGGAAACACCATATATTTT.

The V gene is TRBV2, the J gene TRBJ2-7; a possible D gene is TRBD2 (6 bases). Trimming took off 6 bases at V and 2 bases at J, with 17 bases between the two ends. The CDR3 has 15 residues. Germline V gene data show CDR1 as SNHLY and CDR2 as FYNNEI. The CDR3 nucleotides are TGTGCCAGCAGATTACCGGGGGTGAGAGCCTACGAGCAGTACTTC. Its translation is CASRLPGVRAYEQYF.

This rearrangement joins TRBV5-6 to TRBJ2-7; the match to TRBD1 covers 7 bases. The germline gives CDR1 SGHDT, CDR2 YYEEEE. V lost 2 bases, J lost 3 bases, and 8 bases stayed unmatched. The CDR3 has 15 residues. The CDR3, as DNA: TGTGCCAGCAGCTTAACCGGGACAGCGGTCTACGAGCAGTACTTC. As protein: CASSLTGTAVYEQYF.

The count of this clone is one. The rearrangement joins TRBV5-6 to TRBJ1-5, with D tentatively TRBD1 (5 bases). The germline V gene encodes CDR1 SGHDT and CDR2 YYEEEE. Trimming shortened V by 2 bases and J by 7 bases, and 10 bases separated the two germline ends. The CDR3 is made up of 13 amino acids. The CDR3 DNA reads TGTGCCAGCAGCTTCGGGGAGGGGCAGCCCCAGCATTTT. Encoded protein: CASSFGEGQPQHF.